This T cell receptor beta chain derives from a study of blood T cell repertoires in COVID-19. Overall study: Collection of acute and convalescent COVID-19 samples took place in the United States, Italy and Spain. The analysed material was cDNA or gDNA that came from T cells, B-cell-depleted T cells, or PBMCs.

CDR1 and CDR2 (germline): KGHDR, SFDVKD. The CDR3 totals 16 residues. V lost 3 bases to trimming and J lost 5 bases; unmatched junction nucleotides: 2. Per the study methods: Nucleated cell number was recorded as an estimate derived from reference gene primer amplification. The protocol was immunoSEQ multiplex PCR, while the TCRdb copy is restricted to in-frame clones and leaves out a portion. That table supplies the V and J calls and clone size; D and trimming were determined from the DNA. The data contain around 60,000 clones, 80% to 90% of them singletons. This clone was counted only a few times. The rearrangement joins TRBV24-1 to TRBJ2-5, with 16 bases fitting TRBD2. The receptor was derived from a man aged 40-55 years with acute or convalescent COVID-19. The specimen was peripheral blood. The DNA for the CDR3 is TGTGCCACCAGTGATGGGACTAGCGGGGGGGCCGAGACCCAGTACTTC. Encoded protein: CATSDGTSGGAETQYF.